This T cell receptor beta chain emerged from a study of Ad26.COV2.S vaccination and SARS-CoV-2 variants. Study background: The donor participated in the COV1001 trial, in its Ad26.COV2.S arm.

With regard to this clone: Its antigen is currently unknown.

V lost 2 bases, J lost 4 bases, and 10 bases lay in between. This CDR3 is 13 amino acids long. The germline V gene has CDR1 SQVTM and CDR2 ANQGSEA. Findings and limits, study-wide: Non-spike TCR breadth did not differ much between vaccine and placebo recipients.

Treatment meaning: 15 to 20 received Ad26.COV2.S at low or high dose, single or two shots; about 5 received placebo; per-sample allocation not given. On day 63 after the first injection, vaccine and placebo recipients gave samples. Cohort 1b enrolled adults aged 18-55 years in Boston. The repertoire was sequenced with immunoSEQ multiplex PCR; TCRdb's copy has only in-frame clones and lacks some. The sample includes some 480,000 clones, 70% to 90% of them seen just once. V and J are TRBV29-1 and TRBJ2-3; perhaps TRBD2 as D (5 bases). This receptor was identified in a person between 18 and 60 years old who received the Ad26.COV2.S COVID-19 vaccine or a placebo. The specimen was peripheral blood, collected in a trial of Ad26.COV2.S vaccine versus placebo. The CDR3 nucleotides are TGCAGCGTTGAATCGGGGTCCGCAGATACGCAGTATTTT. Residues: CSVESGSADTQYF.